Each of the 17 T cell receptor beta chains below was sequenced from the same sample in a study of PD-1 blockade in classical Hodgkin lymphoma. There was relapse after autologous stem cell transplantation in every patient, and there was variation in brentuximab vedotin exposure. Assay used: immunoSEQ multiplex PCR; TCRdb lists only in-frame clones, some missing. The table records 14,000 to 15,000 clones, less than 70% of them present only once. The sample in question was peripheral blood mononuclear cells (PBMCs), obtained at baseline. These receptors were obtained from a human donor with classical Hodgkin lymphoma.

V gene TRBV9 combines with J gene TRBJ2-1; TRBD1 matches at 9 bases. Per the germline V gene, CDR1 is SGDLS and CDR2 is YYNGEE. CDR3 length: 16 amino acids. V lost 3 bases and J lost 7; bases outside the gene matches: 11. The DNA of the CDR3 is TGTGCCAGCAGCGGGAAGCCGGGACAGGGAAGGAATGAGCAGTTCTTC. It specifies CASSGKPGQGRNEQFF.

The V call is TRBV12-5, the J call TRBJ2-7; D ambiguous. CDR1 LGHNT and CDR2 FRNRAP come from the germline V gene. Trimming cost V 7 bases and J 5 bases, with 12 bases left between them. CDR3 length equals 12 residues. The CDR3 coding sequence is TGTGCTAGTGTTTCCCCAAACAACGAGCAGTACTTC. The encoded protein is CASVSPNNEQYF. The complete variable domain, with remaining parts taken from reference TRBV12-5 and TRBJ2-7, reads DARVTQTPRHKVTEMGQEVTMRCQPILGHNTVFWYRQTMMQGLELLAYFRNRAPLDDSGMPKDRFSAEMPDATLATLKIQPSEPRDSAVYFCASVSPNNEQYFGPGTRLTVT.

The chain uses TRBV7-7 and TRBJ2-3; D unclear. Trimming removed 5 bases at V and 4 bases at J, with 10 bases between. The CDR3 has 13 amino acids. The germline CDR1 and CDR2 sequences are SSHAT and FNYEAQ (reference sequence). Here the CDR3 reads CASSTRTADTQYF. CDR3 nucleotides: TGTGCCAGCAGCACCCGGACCGCAGATACGCAGTATTTT.

The rearrangement joins TRBV6-1 to TRBJ1-5; D is uncertain. V was trimmed by 2 bases and J by 2 bases, leaving 13 bases between them. This CDR3 contains 16 residues. From germline, CDR1 is MNHNS and CDR2 SASEGT. CDR3: CASSERGWVGNQPQHF. CDR3 DNA: TGTGCCAGCAGTGAAAGAGGGTGGGTGGGCAATCAGCCCCAGCATTTT.

By its share, this clone is medium-sized. V is TRBV19 and J is TRBJ2-1; 10 nucleotides agree with TRBD2. The CDR3 runs 18 residues. CDR1 is LNHDA, CDR2 SQIVND, per germline (reference sequence). With 2 bases clipped from V and 6 bases from J, the junction kept 13 bases outside the gene matches. The CDR3 is CASSISLAGDALFNEQFF. In nucleotides, the CDR3 is TGTGCCAGTAGTATATCGCTAGCGGGAGATGCCTTATTCAATGAGCAGTTCTTC.

The chain links TRBV7-9 to TRBJ2-3; 8 nucleotides line up with TRBD2. Per the germline V gene, CDR1 is SEHNR and CDR2 is FQNEAQ (reference sequence). The V gene end was trimmed by 4 bases and the J gene end by 3 bases; junction bases not matched to a gene: 3. CDR3 size: 14 residues. The CDR3 DNA sequence: TGTGCCAGCAGCTCAGGACTAGCAACAGATACGCAGTATTTT. Its protein product is CASSSGLATDTQYF.

The rearrangement uses TRBV15 and TRBJ1-2; D is perhaps TRBD1 (5 bases). Per the germline V gene, CDR1 is LNHNV and CDR2 is YYDKDF (reference sequence). The CDR3 runs 16 residues. Trimming removed 0 bases from V and 5 bases from J, with 16 bases in between. Here the CDR3 DNA reads TGTGCCACCAGCAGAGAGGCCAGGGCGTCGGCTTATGGCTACACCTTC. Translating it yields CATSREARASAYGYTF. Combining the CDR3 with reference TRBV15 and TRBJ1-2 gives the whole variable domain DAMVIQNPRYQVTQFGKPVTLSCSQTLNHNVMYWYQQKSSQAPKLLFHYYDKDFNNEADTPDNFQSRRPNTSFCFLDIRSPGLGDTAMYLCATSREARASAYGYTFGSGTRLTVV.

For the CDR3, the DNA is TGTGCCTGGAGTGTCCGACCCGGGACAGGACTAAGGGGGGGGGTTGAAAAACTGTTTTTT. Amino acid sequence: CAWSVRPGTGLRGGVEKLFF. The chain is built from TRBV30 and TRBJ1-4; 8 bases fit TRBD1. The CDR3 has 20 residues. Per the germline V gene, CDR1 is GTSNPN and CDR2 is SVGIG (reference sequence). The V and J ends lost 0 bases and 7 bases, in that order; junction bases with no gene match: 22.

This chain connects TRBV14 to TRBJ2-2; 9 bases match TRBD1. This CDR3 has 17 residues. Germline lookup yields CDR1 SGHDN and CDR2 FVKESK. J gave up 4 bases and V 1 base, and 7 bases lay outside the gene matches. In DNA, the CDR3 is TGTGCCAGCAGCCAAGGGACCCGACAGGGGGGCACCGGGGAGCTGTTTTTT. Its translation: CASSQGTRQGGTGELFF.

The chain links TRBV4-1 to TRBJ1-5; D may be TRBD1 (5 bases). This CDR3 is built from 15 residues. V was trimmed by 6 bases and J by 0 bases, leaving 12 bases between them. Germline loops: CDR1 MGHRA, CDR2 YSYEKL. CDR3 protein: CASSVEGHSNQPQHF. For the CDR3, the DNA is TGCGCCAGCAGTGTCGAGGGGCATAGCAATCAGCCCCAGCATTTT.

The genes are TRBV6-5 and TRBJ1-4; TRBD1 matches 7 bases. With 6 bases clipped from V and 2 bases from J, the junction kept 6 bases outside the gene matches. CDR3 length: 15 amino acids. The germline CDR1 and CDR2 sequences are MNHEY and SVGAGI. CDR3 region: CASRTGTDTNEKLFF. The DNA for the CDR3 is TGTGCCAGCAGAACCGGGACAGACACTAATGAAAAACTGTTTTTT.

The rearrangement joins TRBV27 to TRBJ2-5; D is ambiguous. V lost 1 base and J lost 1, with 7 bases in between. The CDR3 is 14 residues long. Germline V gene data show CDR1 as MNHEY and CDR2 as SMNVEV (reference sequence). CDR3 in DNA: TGTGCCAGCAGTTTATTTGCAGCCCAAGAGACCCAGTACTTC. This encodes CASSLFAAQETQYF.

The V gene is TRBV19, the J gene TRBJ2-3, with D hard to call. Germline V gives CDR1 LNHDA, CDR2 SQIVND (reference sequence). The CDR3 contains 15 residues. Trimming took off 6 bases at V and 0 bases at J, with 13 bases between the two ends. CDR3 amino acids: CASRGYPTSTDTQYF. As DNA, the CDR3 is TGTGCCAGTAGAGGATACCCTACTAGCACAGATACGCAGTATTTT.

The sample holds a few counts of this clone. The chain is built from TRBV10-3 and TRBJ1-2; weak D call: TRBD1 (5 bases). Germline assignment: CDR1 ENHRY and CDR2 SYGVKD. The V end was cut by 6 bases, the J end by 6 bases, with 14 bases between. The length of the CDR3 is 13 residues. CDR3 sequence: CAIREDSLNGYTF. CDR3 DNA: TGTGCCATCAGAGAAGACAGCCTCAATGGCTACACCTTC.

As regards this clone: A single base separates this from a much larger clone, so it may be a read error. In the same sample, other DNA sequences code for this CDR3. This chain uses TRBV6-1 with TRBJ2-7; weak D call: TRBD2 (7 bases). This CDR3 region has 14 residues. The germline V gene has CDR1 MNHNS and CDR2 SASEGT. V was shortened by 2 bases and J by 4 bases, with 12 bases between the two germline ends. The chain's CDR3 is CASSETRGGYEQYF. CDR3 nucleotide sequence: TGTGCCAGCAGTGAAACAAGGGGGGGATACGAGCAGTACTTC.

This chain uses TRBV7-8 with TRBJ2-7, with 11 bases aligning to TRBD2. Germline-derived CDR1 and CDR2 are SGHVS and FQNEAQ. CDR3 length: 14 residues. Trimming at V came to 1 base and at J to 4 bases, leaving 0 bases not matched to a gene. The CDR3, as DNA: TGTGCCAGCAGCTTAGTAGCGGGAGGGTACGAGCAGTACTTC. Encoded protein: CASSLVAGGYEQYF.

This rearrangement joins TRBV19 to TRBJ1-2; 7 nucleotides agree with TRBD1. The CDR3 length is 15 residues. Germline loops: CDR1 LNHDA, CDR2 SQIVND (reference sequence). The junction had 6 bases not matched to a gene; V was cut back by 4 bases and J by 1 base. The CDR3 region is CASSTQGVDNYGYTF. For the CDR3, the DNA is TGTGCCAGTAGTACGCAGGGGGTAGATAACTATGGCTACACCTTC.